The T cell receptor (beta chain) under discussion was sequenced for a study of identical twins. Concerning this clonotype itself: What it recognizes is unknown.

Whole-study results and caveats: Fewer insertions characterized abundant cord blood beta clonotypes, whereas memory repertoires showed none.

Template switching added a universal primer site; cDNA carried unique molecular identifiers. One entry per CDR3 protein results from TCRdb running MiXCR on the 5' RACE reads. The sample lists 550,000 to 800,000 distinct CDR3 sequences; 7.1% were seen once. The CDR3 spans 15 residues. Germline lookup yields CDR1 KGHSH and CDR2 LQKENI. V lost 4 bases to trimming and J lost 1 base, with 13 bases between them. This sample was shared with a second study, whose subject was yellow fever vaccine responses in identical twins. That paper notes: Reports say the vaccine T cell response in twins looked partly convergent and partly personalized.

The source of this sequence is a woman aged 18-30 years in good health. The sequenced material came from PBMCs. The chain joins TRBV18 to TRBJ2-5, with a weak D call TRBD1 (6 bases). In DNA, the CDR3 is TGTGCCAGCTCACAACGACAGGCTCGCCAAGAGACCCAGTACTTC. Its protein is CASSQRQARQETQYF.